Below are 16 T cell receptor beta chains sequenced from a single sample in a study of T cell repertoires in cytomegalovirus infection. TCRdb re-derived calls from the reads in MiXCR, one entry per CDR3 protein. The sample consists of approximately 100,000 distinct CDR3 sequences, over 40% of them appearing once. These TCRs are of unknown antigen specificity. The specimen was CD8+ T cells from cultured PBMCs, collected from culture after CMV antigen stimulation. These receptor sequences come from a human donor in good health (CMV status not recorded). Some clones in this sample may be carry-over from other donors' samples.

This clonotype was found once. The CDR3 loop reads CSVEGRGYEQYF. The CDR3 DNA is TGCAGCGTTGAGGGCAGGGGTTACGAGCAGTACTTC. This chain uses TRBV29-1 with TRBJ2-7; tentatively, D is TRBD1 (6 bases). CDR3 length: 12 residues. CDR1 is SQVTM, CDR2 ANQGSEA, per germline. The ends were cut back, 3 bases at V and 4 bases at J, with 10 bases in the middle.

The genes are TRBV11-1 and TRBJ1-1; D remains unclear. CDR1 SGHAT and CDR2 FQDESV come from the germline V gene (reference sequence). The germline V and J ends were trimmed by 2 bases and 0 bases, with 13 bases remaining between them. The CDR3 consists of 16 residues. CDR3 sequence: CASSLRFSGMNTEAFF. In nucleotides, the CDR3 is TGTGCCAGCAGCTTAAGGTTCTCCGGGATGAACACTGAAGCTTTCTTT.

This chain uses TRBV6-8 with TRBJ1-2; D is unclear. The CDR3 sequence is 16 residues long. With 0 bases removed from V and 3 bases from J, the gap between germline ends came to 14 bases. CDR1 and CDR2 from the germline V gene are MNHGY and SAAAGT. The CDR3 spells CASSYSSGLPHYGYTF. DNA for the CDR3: TGTGCCAGCAGTTACTCGTCGGGTCTGCCGCACTATGGCTACACCTTC.

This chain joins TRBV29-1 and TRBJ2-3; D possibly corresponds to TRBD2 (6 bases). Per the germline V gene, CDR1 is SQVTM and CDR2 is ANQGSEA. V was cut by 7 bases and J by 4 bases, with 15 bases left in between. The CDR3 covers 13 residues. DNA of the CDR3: TGCAGCGCCCAAGTAGCGGTATCAGATACGCAGTATTTT. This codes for CSAQVAVSDTQYF.

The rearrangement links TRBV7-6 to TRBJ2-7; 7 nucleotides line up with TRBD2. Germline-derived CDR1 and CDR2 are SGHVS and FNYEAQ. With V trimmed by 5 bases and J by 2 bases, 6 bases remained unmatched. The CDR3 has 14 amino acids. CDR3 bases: TGTGCCAGCAGCAAGGCTGGACTAGCCTACGAGCAGTACTTC. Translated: CASSKAGLAYEQYF.

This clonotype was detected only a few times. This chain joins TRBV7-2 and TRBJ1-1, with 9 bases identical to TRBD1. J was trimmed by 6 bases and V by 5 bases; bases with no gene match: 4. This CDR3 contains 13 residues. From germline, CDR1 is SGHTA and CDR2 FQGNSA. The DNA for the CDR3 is TGTGCCAGCAGCCGTACAGGGGGCTCTGAAGCTTTCTTT. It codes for CASSRTGGSEAFF.

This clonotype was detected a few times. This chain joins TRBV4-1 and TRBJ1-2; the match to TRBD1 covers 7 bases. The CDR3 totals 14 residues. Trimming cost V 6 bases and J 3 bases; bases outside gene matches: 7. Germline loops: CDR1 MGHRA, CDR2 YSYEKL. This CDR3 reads CASRRQGSDYGYTF. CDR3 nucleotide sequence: TGCGCCAGCAGGAGACAGGGCTCGGACTATGGCTACACCTTC.

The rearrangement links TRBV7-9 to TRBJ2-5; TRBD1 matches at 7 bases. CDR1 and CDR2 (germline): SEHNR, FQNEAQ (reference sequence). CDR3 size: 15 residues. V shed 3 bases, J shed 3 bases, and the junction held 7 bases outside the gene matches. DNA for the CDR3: TGTGCCAGCAGCTTGTATCGACAGGGAAAAGAGACCCAGTACTTC. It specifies CASSLYRQGKETQYF.

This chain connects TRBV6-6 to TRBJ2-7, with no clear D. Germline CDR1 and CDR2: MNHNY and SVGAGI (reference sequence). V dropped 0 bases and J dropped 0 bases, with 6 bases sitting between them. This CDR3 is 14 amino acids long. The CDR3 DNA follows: TGTGCCAGCAGTTACTCTACAGCCTCCTACGAGCAGTACTTC. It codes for CASSYSTASYEQYF.

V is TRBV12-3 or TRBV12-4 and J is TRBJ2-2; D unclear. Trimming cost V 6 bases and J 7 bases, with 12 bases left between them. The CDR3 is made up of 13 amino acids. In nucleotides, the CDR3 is TGTGCCAGCAGCCCAATTTATGGCGGGGAGCTGTTTTTT. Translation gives CASSPIYGGELFF.

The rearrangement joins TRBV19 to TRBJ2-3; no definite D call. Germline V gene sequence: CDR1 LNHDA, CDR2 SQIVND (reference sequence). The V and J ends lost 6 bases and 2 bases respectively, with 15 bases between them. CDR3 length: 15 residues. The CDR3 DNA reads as TGTGCCAGTAGGGTTGGTCTGGATAACACAGATACGCAGTATTTT. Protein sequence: CASRVGLDNTDTQYF.

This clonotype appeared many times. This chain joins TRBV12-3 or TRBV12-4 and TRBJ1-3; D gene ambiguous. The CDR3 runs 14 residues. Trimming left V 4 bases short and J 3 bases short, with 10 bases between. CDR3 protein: CASSSGFFGNTIYF. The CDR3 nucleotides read TGTGCCAGCAGTTCCGGTTTTTTTGGAAACACCATATATTTT.

The CDR3 loop reads CSARDLGGTLSGANVLTF. The CDR3 DNA sequence: TGCAGTGCTAGAGATTTGGGGGGGACACTCTCTGGGGCCAACGTCCTGACTTTC. The chain carries TRBV20-1 and TRBJ2-6; tentative D call: TRBD2 (7 bases). Germline V gives CDR1 DFQATT, CDR2 SNEGSKA (reference sequence). V lost 0 bases and J 0 bases, leaving 15 bases between the germline ends. CDR3 length: 18 residues.

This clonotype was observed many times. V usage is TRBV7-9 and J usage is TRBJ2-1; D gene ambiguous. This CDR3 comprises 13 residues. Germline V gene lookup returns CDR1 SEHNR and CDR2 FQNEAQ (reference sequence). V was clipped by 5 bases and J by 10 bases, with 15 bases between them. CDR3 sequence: CASSATPQLEQFF. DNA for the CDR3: TGTGCCAGCAGCGCGACCCCACAGCTAGAGCAGTTCTTC.

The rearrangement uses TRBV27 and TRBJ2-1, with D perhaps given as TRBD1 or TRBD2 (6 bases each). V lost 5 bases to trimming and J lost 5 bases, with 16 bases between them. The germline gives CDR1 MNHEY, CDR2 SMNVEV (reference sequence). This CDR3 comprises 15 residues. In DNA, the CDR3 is TGTGCCAGCAGTACACGGGGGCCCGGCAACAATGAGCAGTTCTTC. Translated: CASSTRGPGNNEQFF.

In DNA form, the CDR3 reads TGCAGTGCTATAAGGGGGGTATCAGAAAAACTGTTTTTT. It translates to CSAIRGVSEKLFF. The chain couples TRBV20-1 to TRBJ1-4; a weak D match, TRBD1 (6 bases). Germline lookup yields CDR1 DFQATT and CDR2 SNEGSKA (reference sequence). This CDR3 is 13 amino acids long. V was clipped by 4 bases and J by 8 bases, with 14 bases between them.